This T cell receptor (beta chain) was observed in a study of shared clonotypes between healthy human individuals. Using immunoSEQ multiplex PCR, the repertoire was profiled, and TCRdb retains in-frame clones only, with some absent. The repertoire holds millions of clones, approximately 95% seen once, with roughly 1.1% in the top ten. The V gene lost 4 bases and the J gene lost 3 bases, with 8 bases spanning the gap. CDR3 length equals 12 residues. Germline V gives CDR1 SGHNT, CDR2 YYREEE (reference sequence). As regards this clone: The same CDR3 arises from other DNA sequences in this sample as well.

The naive CD8 fraction comprised CD45RO-negative cells positively selected for CCR7 and excluded terminally differentiated effector memory CD45RA+ cells. Specimen: naive CD8+ T cells sorted from blood. The receptor's source is a man aged 18 to 30 in good health. The V gene is TRBV5-4, the J gene TRBJ2-7, with TRBD2 as a possible D gene (6 bases). DNA of the CDR3: TGTGCCAGCAGCCTGCGGGGCTACGAGCAGTACTTC. Translated: CASSLRGYEQYF.